Presented here are 18 T cell receptor beta chains from one specimen sequenced in a study of metastatic and nonmetastatic thyroid tumors (dated by TCRdb to 2018 to 2020). None of the patients had been given any treatment before thyroid surgery. Libraries were prepared through PCR. The sample was run on an Illumina HiSeq 4000. Through fastp at Q25 and MiXCR, TCRdb rebuilt clones from the public reads, retaining in-frame beta chains. The sample records roughly 70,000 clones, roughly 18% of which are singletons. The ten biggest clones cover around 13% of the sample. Specimen: blood. These receptors were taken from a female donor with papillary thyroid cancer or a benign thyroid nodule (not recorded which). Some clones in this sample may be carry-over from other donors' samples.

The rearrangement uses TRBV30 and TRBJ2-1; D not resolved. The germline CDR1 and CDR2 sequences are GTSNPN and SVGIG (reference sequence). CDR3 length: 14 residues. Trimming left V 1 base short and J 2 bases short, with 9 bases between. The CDR3: CAWSGAGTYNEQFF. The CDR3 nucleotides are TGTGCCTGGAGTGGGGCAGGCACCTACAATGAGCAGTTCTTC.

The table lists this clone with a few counts. This CDR3 is also generated by other DNA sequences in the sample. The chain joins TRBV19 to TRBJ1-2; D possibly corresponds to TRBD1 (5 bases). CDR3 length equals 12 residues. CDR1 is LNHDA and CDR2 is SQIVND in the germline V gene (reference sequence). Trimming cost V 5 bases and J 8 bases, with 12 bases left between them. In DNA form, the CDR3 reads TGTGCCAGTAGTCCATCTGGGGCCGGCTACACCTTC. As protein: CASSPSGAGYTF.

This clone was detected ten times or more. The chain has TRBV20-1 and TRBJ1-5, with D uncertain. Trimming left V 5 bases short and J 0 bases short, with 8 bases between. The length of the CDR3 is 13 residues. CDR1 is DFQATT, CDR2 SNEGSKA, per germline (reference sequence). CDR3 DNA: TGCAGTGCTTCACACATTAGCAATCAGCCCCAGCATTTT. Translation: CSASHISNQPQHF.

This clone was counted many times. This sequence joins TRBV6-1 and TRBJ2-1, with 7 nucleotides matching TRBD2. CDR1 is MNHNS and CDR2 is SASEGT in the germline V gene. V was pared by 6 bases and J by 7 bases, with 9 bases of the junction left unmatched. The CDR3 is made up of 14 amino acids. This CDR3 reads CASSRGSAGNEQFF. DNA for the CDR3: TGTGCCAGCAGCCGCGGGTCAGCGGGGAATGAGCAGTTCTTC.

This clone is medium-sized by share. The chain has TRBV30 and TRBJ1-2; weak D call: TRBD1 (6 bases). Germline V gene lookup returns CDR1 GTSNPN and CDR2 SVGIG (reference sequence). Deletions cut 2 bases from V and 4 bases from J, with 8 bases between. The CDR3 contains 12 residues. The DNA for the CDR3 is TGTGCCTGGAGTCAGGGGTCCTATGGCTACACCTTC. Encoded protein: CAWSQGSYGYTF.

This clone was counted at least ten times. V is TRBV27 and J is TRBJ2-7; 8 nucleotides match TRBD2. The CDR3 totals 13 residues. J lost 4 bases, V lost 6 bases, and 5 bases had no gene match. From germline, CDR1 is MNHEY and CDR2 SMNVEV (reference sequence). The CDR3 coding sequence is TGTGCCAGCAGCACTAGCGGTCATTACGAGCAGTACTTC. Amino acids: CASSTSGHYEQYF.

In its sample, this clone was seen many times. This chain joins TRBV2 and TRBJ2-5; TRBD2 matches 7 bases. Germline CDR1 SNHLY, CDR2 FYNNEI. The CDR3 has 14 residues. V shed 2 bases, J shed 0 bases, and the junction held 0 bases outside the gene matches. The CDR3 is CASSELADQETQYF. CDR3 nucleotide sequence: TGTGCCAGCAGTGAACTAGCGGACCAAGAGACCCAGTACTTC.

Many counts were recorded for this clone. The gene calls are TRBV28 and TRBJ1-1; possibly TRBD1 for D (5 bases). Germline V gives CDR1 MDHEN, CDR2 SYDVKM. The CDR3 is made up of 12 amino acids. Trimming took 5 bases from V and 7 from J, leaving 11 bases between them. The CDR3 coding sequence is TGTGCCAGCAGTCTCCTGACAGATGAAGCTTTCTTT. Protein: CASSLLTDEAFF.

This clone has a count of ten or more. V usage is TRBV28 and J usage is TRBJ1-2, with unresolved D. This CDR3 comprises 13 residues. Germline CDR1 MDHEN, CDR2 SYDVKM. The V gene lost 1 base and the J gene lost 2 bases, with 5 bases spanning the gap. This CDR3 reads CASSLSQNYGYTF. The CDR3 DNA sequence: TGTGCCAGCAGTTTATCACAGAACTATGGCTACACCTTC.

This clone appeared many times. The chain is built from TRBV5-4 and TRBJ2-5; tentative D call: TRBD1 (7 bases). Trimming removed 0 bases at V and 4 bases at J, with 13 bases between. The length of the CDR3 is 15 residues. CDR1 is SGHNT, CDR2 YYREEE, per germline (reference sequence). The CDR3: CASSLANQGGETQYF. The CDR3 coding sequence is TGTGCCAGCAGCTTGGCCAACCAGGGGGGAGAGACCCAGTACTTC.

At least ten counts were recorded for this clone. This chain uses TRBV29-1 with TRBJ1-1; D unresolved. This CDR3 has 10 residues. CDR1 and CDR2 from the germline V gene are SQVTM and ANQGSEA. The V end lost 1 base, the J end lost 11 bases, and 8 bases lay between the germline ends. The CDR3 DNA reads TGCAGCGTTGAAGGACAACCGGCTTTCTTT. It specifies CSVEGQPAFF.

This clone was detected ten times or more. The chain couples TRBV28 to TRBJ1-4; no clear D gene. V lost 2 bases and J 7 bases, leaving 11 bases between the germline ends. The CDR3 loop spans 14 amino acids. Germline V gene sequence: CDR1 MDHEN, CDR2 SYDVKM. The CDR3 region is CASSLIDTIEKLFF. DNA of the CDR3: TGTGCCAGCAGTTTAATAGACACCATTGAAAAACTGTTTTTT.

Many counts were recorded for this clone. J is TRBJ1-2 and V is TRBV6-6; 7 bases line up with TRBD1. Per germline, CDR1 MNHNY and CDR2 SVGAGI (reference sequence). There are 16 residues in the CDR3. V was clipped by 2 bases and J by 3 bases; unmatched bases: 9. CDR3 bases: TGTGCCAGCAGTTACAACCGGGACAGCCGCTACTATGGCTACACCTTC. Translated, it gives CASSYNRDSRYYGYTF.

This clone was observed a few times. The genes are TRBV6-1 and TRBJ2-6; 7 positions match TRBD1. V was pared by 6 bases and J by 1 base, with 9 bases of the junction left unmatched. This CDR3 is 17 amino acids long. In germline, CDR1 is MNHNS, CDR2 SASEGT. In DNA form, the CDR3 reads TGTGCCAGCAGAATCGGACAGGTCCTATCTGGGGCCAACGTCCTGACTTTC. Encoded protein: CASRIGQVLSGANVLTF.

In its sample, this clone was seen a few times. The chain has TRBV12-3 or TRBV12-4 and TRBJ2-2; D may be TRBD1 (6 bases). The ends were cut back, 7 bases at V and 3 bases at J, with 12 bases in the middle. This CDR3 spans 14 amino acids. The CDR3 nucleotides read TGTGCCAGCAAGGAACAGGGCTACACCGGGGAGCTGTTTTTT. This sequence encodes CASKEQGYTGELFF.

This clone was picked up many times. The J gene is TRBJ2-6, the V gene TRBV7-3, with TRBD1 as a possible D gene (5 bases). Germline CDR1 SGHTA, CDR2 FQGTGA. The ends were cut back, 1 base at V and 0 bases at J, with 13 bases in the middle. This CDR3 contains 18 residues. CDR3 sequence reads: CASSLMSRDTSGANVLTF. In DNA form, the CDR3 reads TGTGCCAGCAGCTTAATGTCCAGGGATACCTCTGGGGCCAACGTCCTGACTTTC.

In this sample, this clone turned up many times. The chain links TRBV19 to TRBJ1-6, with TRBD1 matching over 9 bases. The ends lost 3 bases at V and 6 bases at J; junction bases unmatched: 3. Germline loops: CDR1 LNHDA, CDR2 SQIVND (reference sequence). The CDR3 sequence is 15 residues long. Here the CDR3 reads CASSILTGGNSPLHF. CDR3 bases: TGTGCCAGTAGTATTCTGACAGGGGGTAATTCACCCCTCCACTTT.

The chain joins TRBV9 to TRBJ1-4, with D maybe TRBD1 (5 bases). This CDR3 comprises 14 residues. The V gene lost 4 bases and the J gene lost 1 base, with 8 bases spanning the gap. Looked up from germline, CDR1 is SGDLS and CDR2 is YYNGEE. CDR3 region: CASSRGGTNEKLFF. As DNA, the CDR3 is TGTGCCAGCAGCAGGGGTGGAACTAATGAAAAACTGTTTTTT.